The sequence of this T cell receptor (beta chain) was determined in a study of cytomegalovirus exposure and HLA in healthy donors (TCRdb year 2017). Describing the broader study: An earlier analysis of approximately 640 of the donors reported roughly 270 Gb of sequence data and 117 million unique TCR beta sequences from 190 million or so T cells. About 280 gigabases of sequencing data and approximately 80 million unique TCR sequences were included in an early release covering roughly 700 HLA-typed donors. The genetic ancestry cluster associated with self-reported Caucasian donors included 70% to 85% of the 300 to 400 genotyped donors. The study was designed to test whether signatures of past pathogen exposure could be identified by cataloging public T cell receptors. The study used immunosequencing to profile the T cell repertoires of approximately 630 subjects and linked those repertoires to cytomegalovirus serostatus. In addition to the first cohort of approximately 670 subjects, a separate validation cohort of about 120 different subjects was used. The study combined high-throughput TCR immunosequencing, statistical association of individual TCRs with disease status, and machine learning to predict cytomegalovirus infection status. In a later analysis, previously published TCR beta repertoires from several hundred donors were re-analyzed and high-resolution HLA genotyping was added so that TCR occurrence patterns could be studied. The later analysis used no new phenotypic data to find candidate immune exposures, relying instead on TCR beta sequences and their occurrence across donors. To decide whether each TCR beta V gene segment behaved as functional or pseudogenic, an earlier analysis of several hundred of the donors relied on high-throughput TCR beta sequencing. Donor age, sex, ethnicity and CMV serostatus were compiled together with the repertoire data. Genome-wide SNP genotypes for about 55% of the roughly 670 donors were used in a later genetic analysis, which treated that subset as a discovery cohort. Every repertoire in the discovery cohort had been generated on one and the same sequencing platform. HLA typing covered class I and class II loci at four-digit resolution. The number of typed donors differed by locus: 629-630 for A, B, C, DRB1 and DQB1; 500 to 550 for DQA1; approximately 610 for DPA1; and roughly 490 for DPB1. Because of strong linkage in the cohort, roughly five DR-DQ haplotypes were treated as single units for association and clustering. Among under 450 genotyped donors of the cohort, an average of around 240,000 unique TCR beta nucleotide sequences were sequenced per donor, roughly 18% of them non-productive.

In total, 630 or so healthy bone marrow donors made up the cohort. Cohort members were all nominally healthy when sampled, although unrecorded immune exposures were likely present. The donor tested CMV seropositive and was one of the 289 seropositive cohort members. Each donor provided a peripheral blood sample, and peripheral blood mononuclear cells were used for TCR beta sequencing. The Qiagen DNeasy Blood Extraction Kit was used to extract genomic DNA from the blood cell samples. Results and caveats for the whole study, not just this receptor: In a later analysis, TCR association rates were found to vary across HLA loci, with the most associated TCRs seen for DRB1 alleles and the fewest for HLA-C alleles. Presence/absence analyses assumed roughly uniform sequencing depth across donors, an assumption that may not hold. The classifier was reported to diagnose cytomegalovirus status with high specificity and sensitivity in both the original cohort and the validation cohort. Because some donors lacked HLA typing at each locus, the association tests relied only on the typed subset. At a false discovery rate of 0.05, a later analysis linked under 20,000 TCR beta sequences to specific HLA alleles. A further reported finding was that TCR beta sequences accurately predicted the HLA-A and HLA-B alleles for most subjects in the first cohort. Immune exposure information for the cohort was limited to CMV serostatus. Correlated functional status among segregating V segments might be attributable to linkage disequilibrium, but an unknown experimental factor could not be ruled out. A later genetic analysis associated a missense DCLRE1C variant with V-gene and J-gene trimming of TCR beta chains, and an independent cohort replicated the association. A later analysis found that HLA-associated TCR beta chains were more clonally expanded and had lower generation probabilities than equally common non-associated chains. This cohort had only TCR beta chains sequenced, and the lack of alpha or paired-chain data limited which features could be detected. Strong co-occurrence of HLA alleles, especially DR and DQ, made assigning TCR associations to individual alleles difficult. A later analysis found that most CMV-associated TCR beta chains appeared HLA-restricted, with HLA associations seemingly driven largely by CMV exposure. The sequencing pipeline was judged likely to have produced a cluster of highly shared sequence variants as a technical artifact. Because counts were too low, roughly 16 rarely observed V segments, including chromosome 9 orphons, were left out of the earlier analysis of approximately 500 of the donors. Some IMGT-functional V segments, including TRBV6-2 and TRBV6-3, could not be distinguished by the 87-base-pair reads and were therefore excluded. Three of the identified cytomegalovirus-associated TCR beta chains were confirmed in vitro to be specific for cytomegalovirus antigens. Across donors, most TCR sequences were observed very rarely, whereas some public TCRs were present in many individuals. In the study, roughly 160 TCR beta chains were listed as associated with cytomegalovirus. Several of the top co-occurrence clusters appeared to be linked to parvovirus B19, influenza, CMV and Epstein-Barr virus, according to a later analysis. In an earlier analysis of several hundred of the donors, most TCR beta V segments were observed in productive rearrangements about 87% or about 30% of the time, broadly matching IMGT annotations. It was suggested by the authors that the approach could potentially be generalized to other disease states and immunological phenotypes. According to a later genetic analysis, donors in an Asian-associated ancestry cluster had fewer N-insertions in productive TCRs than the approximately 710-donor mean.

The library was obtained by the immunoSEQ multiplex PCR assay. The multiplex PCR relied on a mix of 60 forward primers for TCR Vbeta segments and 13 reverse primers for TCR Jbeta segments. A multiplex PCR assay on genomic DNA amplified the CDR3 region of rearranged TCR beta genes. Amplified TCR beta libraries were sequenced as 87-base-pair reads on the Illumina HiSeq System. In the source study's methods: Across the 500 to 850 repertoires, a later analysis counted tens of millions of unique TCR beta chains, approximately 10 million of which were shared by at least two donors. Raw reads were error-corrected and collapsed into unique sequences by a nearest-neighbor algorithm in which closely related sequences were merged to remove PCR and sequencing errors. Alignment of CDR3 sequences to IMGT reference sequences was used to assign V, D and J gene segments. Each retained sequence needed at least a six-nucleotide match to both a V gene segment and a J gene segment. A rearrangement was called productive if the CDR3 had no stop codons and remained in frame with V and J, and every other rearrangement was called non-productive. Following IMGT convention, CDR3 was defined as the stretch from the second conserved V-encoded cysteine up to the conserved J-encoded phenylalanine. The earlier analysis of 587 of the donors excluded sequences that lacked an unambiguous match to a single V gene segment. In an earlier analysis of around 590 of the donors, a V segment was called functional when productive rearrangements were above 56.7%, and segregating when the standard deviation between donors exceeded 5%. A statistical classification framework was built to diagnose cytomegalovirus status from the catalog of TCR beta chain sequences. In a later analysis, V and J genes were assigned by comparing TCR nucleotide sequences against IMGT/GENE-DB human TR gene sequences. A later analysis assigned CDR3 sequences and most-parsimonious VDJ recombination scenarios with the TCRdist pipeline. A later analysis defined each TCR beta chain by its CDR3 amino acid sequence plus V-gene family, and excluded reads lacking a unique V-gene family. To address suspected cross-contamination and a sequencing artifact, a later analysis removed several hundred highly shared, low-generation-probability nucleotide sequences. In a later analysis, a clonal expansion index for each public chain was calculated from normalized within-repertoire ranks of inferred template counts. In a later analysis, generation probabilities were computed with a VDJ recombination model fitted to out-of-frame rearrangements, and the resulting probabilities were checked against IGoR. Hypergeometric tests were used in a later analysis to score TCR-TCR, TCR-HLA and TCR-CMV co-occurrence, with a repertoire-size bias correction applied to the TCR pairs. A later analysis estimated false discovery rates by permuting HLA or CMV assignments 20 times. A later analysis grouped co-occurring TCRs with DBSCAN, adding TCRdist sequence similarity when clustering within HLA-allele-positive subsets. Co-occurrence clustering excluded repertoires with fewer than 30,000 or more than 120,000 public chains, plus five with anomalous nucleotide sharing. In its TCRdb copy, this immuneACCESS table keeps in-frame sequences only and misses some clones. Where compared with another copy, unresolved V genes explain less than half of these, and the others have no known cause. The D gene and trimming were derived from the DNA, and the V and J assignments and clone size from that table. Recorded for this sample are more than 70,000 clones; 70% to 85% of them occurred a single time. The top ten clones comprise 5.3% of the sample.

V gives up 4 bases and J gives up 8 bases, and the segment between their germline ends measures 18 bases. The germline V gene supplies CDR1 SGHDT and CDR2 YYEEEE. From cysteine to phenylalanine, the CDR3 is 14 amino acids long. The read is trimmed to its CDR3 DNA, 42 bases read in frame from base 1. Notes on this clone: Its antigen is unknown. The record has no base qualities; no much larger clone is one base away.

The sequence was obtained from a man younger than 45 in good health and CMV-seropositive. Sample: PBMCs. The chain employs TRBV5-6 and TRBJ1-2, and possibly TRBD1, on 5 matching bases. The CDR3 sequence is CASSPGEGPLGYTF. The DNA is TGTGCCAGCAGCCCGGGGGAAGGGCCTCTCGGCTACACCTTC.